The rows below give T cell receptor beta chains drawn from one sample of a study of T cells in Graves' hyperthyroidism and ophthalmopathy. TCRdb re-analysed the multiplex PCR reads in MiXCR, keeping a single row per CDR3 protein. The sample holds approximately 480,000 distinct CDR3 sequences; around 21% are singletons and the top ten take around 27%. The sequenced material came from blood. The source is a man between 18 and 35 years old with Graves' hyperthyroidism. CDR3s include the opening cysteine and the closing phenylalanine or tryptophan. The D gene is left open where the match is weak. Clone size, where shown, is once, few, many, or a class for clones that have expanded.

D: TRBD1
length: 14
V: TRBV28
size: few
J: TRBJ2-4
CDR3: CASSLRDRGNIQYF
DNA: TGTGCCAGCAGTTTAAGGGACAGGGGAAACATTCAGTACTTC

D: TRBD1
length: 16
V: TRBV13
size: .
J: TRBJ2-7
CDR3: CASSESGQGRAYEQYF
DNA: TGTGCCAGCAGCGAATCCGGACAGGGGCGAGCCTACGAGCAGTACTTC

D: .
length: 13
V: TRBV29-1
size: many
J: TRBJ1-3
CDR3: CSVENQVGNTIYF
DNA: TGCAGCGTTGAAAATCAAGTTGGAAACACCATATATTTT

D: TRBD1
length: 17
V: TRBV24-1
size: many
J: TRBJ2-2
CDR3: CATSALGTVGLTGELFF
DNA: TGTGCCACCAGTGCCTTGGGGACAGTGGGGCTGACCGGGGAGCTGTTTTTT

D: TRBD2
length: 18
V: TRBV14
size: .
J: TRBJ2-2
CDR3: CASSQGPIAGSTTGELFF
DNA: TGTGCCAGCAGCCAAGGCCCCATAGCGGGGTCAACCACCGGGGAGCTGTTTTTT

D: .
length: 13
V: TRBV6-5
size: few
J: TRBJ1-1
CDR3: CASSYNRDTEAFF
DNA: TGTGCCAGCAGTTACAACAGGGACACTGAAGCTTTCTTT

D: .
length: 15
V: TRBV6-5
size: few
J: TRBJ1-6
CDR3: CASSYSPGGNSPLHF
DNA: TGTGCCAGCAGTTACTCACCCGGGGGGAATTCACCCCTCCACTTT

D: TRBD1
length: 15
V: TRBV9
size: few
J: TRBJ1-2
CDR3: CASSERLGTADGYTF
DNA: TGTGCCAGCAGCGAAAGGTTGGGGACAGCAGATGGCTACACCTTC

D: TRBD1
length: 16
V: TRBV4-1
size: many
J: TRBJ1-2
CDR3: CASSQPSGQGNYGYTF
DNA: TGCGCCAGCAGCCAACCCTCGGGACAGGGTAACTATGGCTACACCTTC

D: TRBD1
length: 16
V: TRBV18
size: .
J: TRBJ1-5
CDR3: CASSPAGTGFNQPQHF
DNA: TGTGCCAGCTCACCCGCCGGGACAGGGTTCAATCAGCCCCAGCATTTT

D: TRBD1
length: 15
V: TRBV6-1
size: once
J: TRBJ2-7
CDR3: CASSSRRTGVHEQYF
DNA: TGTGCCAGCAGTAGCCGTAGGACAGGGGTTCACGAGCAGTACTTC

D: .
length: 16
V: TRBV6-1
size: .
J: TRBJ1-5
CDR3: CASRRAREGYNQPQHF
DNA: TGTGCCAGCAGACGCGCCCGGGAAGGTTACAATCAGCCCCAGCATTTT

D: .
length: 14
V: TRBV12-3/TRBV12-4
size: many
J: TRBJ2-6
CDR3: CASSLHSGANVLTF
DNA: TGTGCCAGCAGCTTACACTCTGGGGCCAACGTCCTGACTTTC

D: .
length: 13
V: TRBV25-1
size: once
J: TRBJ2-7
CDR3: CASTDQGKYEQYF
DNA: TGTGCCAGCACCGATCAAGGGAAGTACGAGCAGTACTTC

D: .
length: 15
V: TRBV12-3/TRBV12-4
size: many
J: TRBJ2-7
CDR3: CASSLAGGADYEQYF
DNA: TGTGCCAGCAGTTTAGCGGGAGGCGCAGACTACGAGCAGTACTTC

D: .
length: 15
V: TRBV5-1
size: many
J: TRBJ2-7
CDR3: CASSYGTATSYEQYF
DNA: TGCGCCAGCAGCTATGGGACGGCCACGTCCTACGAGCAGTACTTC